This T cell receptor (beta chain) was identified during a study of blood T cells in healthy people across ages (dated by TCRdb to 2015 to 2017). Regarding the study in general: In model experiments, template switching captured about one uniquely barcoded TCR beta cDNA molecule for every two T cells. To track age-related changes in TCR beta repertoire diversity, the study relied on deep sequencing normalized with unique cDNA molecular identifiers. Donors were grouped into four age groups: young (average approximately 16 years), middle-aged (over 35), aged (around 60) and long-lived (approximately 78). Using the same blood draw, the study looked at two additional independent replicas of 1 million unique cDNA reads for two donors, one aged 18 to 29 and the other aged 80 or older. To avoid experimental bias, donors of different ages were randomly spread across the sequencing lanes.

The library was obtained by 5' RACE. TCRdb names Illumina HiSeq 2500 as the instrument used. A second PCR of about 6 to 11 cycles was run with a J-beta primer mix and a sample-barcoded 5' primer. A unique molecular identifier was introduced onto each TCR beta cDNA molecule by a template-switch 5' adaptor carrying 12 random nucleotides. Each sample yielded at least 2.5 million CDR3-containing paired-end reads. All of the RNA was converted into first-strand cDNA using the Mint cDNA synthesis kit, with a TRBC-specific oligonucleotide serving as the primer. After uracil-DNA glycosylase treatment, a first 18-cycle PCR used universal primers M1SS and BC2_uni_R on all cDNA. From the authors' description of their analysis: For normalization, 1 million high-quality reads were randomly selected from each sample, with every read carrying a distinct molecular identifier. Instead of being binned into consensus sequences, reads that shared molecular identifiers were thrown out. MiTCR, run with a Q25 quality threshold and the strictest error-elimination algorithm, handled CDR3 identification, clonotype clustering and error correction. A nonparametric unseen species model with Euler transformation was used to estimate a lower bound on total TCR beta diversity. The public reads were reprocessed in TCRdb via fastp at Q25 and MiXCR, keeping in-frame beta chains. Each entry is one CDR3 protein sequence, shown with its most common DNA and genes. The authors' filters were not applied to this entry. The sample yields roughly 730,000 distinct CDR3 sequences; roughly 56% were counted once. The top ten hold around a quarter of the sample.

The full study reports these points: There was a strong correlation between observed TCR beta diversity and the percentage of naive T cells measured by flow cytometry. Observed TCR beta diversity per million T cells fell roughly linearly with age, and a significant reduction was already apparent by age around 36. Conclusive comparison of naive and antigen-experienced compartments was prevented by the profiling of bulk unsorted PBMCs. Because the CMV infection status of the donors was unknown, age-related changes in expanded clonotypes may potentially have been confounded. Total diversity estimates from one million sequenced T cells were considered lower bounds and underestimates. The long-lived group showed more naive CD4+ T cells, fewer expanded clones and increased TCR diversity than the aged group, suggesting age selection.

The V end gives up 3 bases and the J end 7 bases, leaving 9 bases in the junction not matched to a gene. CDR1 and CDR2 were assigned from the germline V gene (reference sequence) as DFQATT and SNEGSKA. The CDR3, cysteine through phenylalanine, is 15 amino acids long. The kept DNA is CDR3 alone, 45 bases in frame from the first base. Of note for this clonotype: It has no known antigen specificity. No much larger clonotype is one base removed from it; base qualities were not supplied.

Systemically healthy Caucasian individuals from Russia, some 38 in total and aged roughly 6 to 95 years, were included as donors. Ten milliliters of peripheral blood were drawn from each donor into EDTA-treated Vacutainer tubes. Ficoll-Paque density-gradient centrifugation was used to isolate PBMCs, with at least 6.5 million per sample. Total RNA, at least 5 micrograms per sample, was extracted from PBMCs with Trizol reagent. For every donor, an aliquot of PBMCs went through flow cytometry to measure the percentages of naive CD45RAhigh/CD27high T cells. Input material: blood. The TCR was taken from a man aged 40-55 years in good health. In this chain, TRBV20-1 is recombined with TRBJ2-1; 10 nucleotides in the junction match TRBD2. The nucleotide sequence reads TGCAGTGCTAGTTCAAGCGGGAGGGCCGGGAATGAGCAGTTCTTC. The translation is CSASSSGRAGNEQFF.